Given below is one TCR beta chain in context. Its antigen is still unknown. V was pared by 0 bases and J by 4 bases, with 12 bases of the junction left unmatched. This CDR3 comprises 17 residues. Germline CDR1 GTSNPN, CDR2 SVGIG (reference sequence). The record originates from a study of shared clonotypes between healthy human individuals. Whole-study results and caveats: When naive CD4 clonotypes were compared across a few donors, roughly 4.9% were shared. Depth was large, yet rarefaction showed that sorted-subset sequencing was incomplete. Naive subsets tended to show greater estimated richness than memory subsets.

It was at deep level that the assay was run. The method was immunoSEQ multiplex PCR; TCRdb's version includes in-frame clones alone and lacks a portion of them. Among fewer than 2.5 million clones, 93% were seen once, and the ten largest hold roughly 0.36%. The source of this sequence is a man younger than 35 in good health. Some clones in this sample may be carry-over from other donors' samples. Sample: naive CD4+ T cells from PBMCs. The subset: CD45RA+ positively selected. The V call is TRBV30, the J call TRBJ2-4, with 7 bases that match TRBD2. The DNA of the CDR3 is TGTGCCTGGAGTGTACAGAATATACGGGGGGATAAAAACATTCAGTACTTC. Protein product: CAWSVQNIRGDKNIQYF.